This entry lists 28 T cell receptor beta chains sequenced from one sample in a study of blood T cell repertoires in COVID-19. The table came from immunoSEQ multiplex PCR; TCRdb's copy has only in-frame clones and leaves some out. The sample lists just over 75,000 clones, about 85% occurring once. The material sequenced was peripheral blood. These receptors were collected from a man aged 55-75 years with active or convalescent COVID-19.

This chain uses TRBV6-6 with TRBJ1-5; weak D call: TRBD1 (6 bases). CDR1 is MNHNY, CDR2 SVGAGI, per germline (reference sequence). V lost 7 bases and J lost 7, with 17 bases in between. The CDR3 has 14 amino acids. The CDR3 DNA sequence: TGTGCCAGCACCGTCGGGGGGCGCGGGCAGCCCCAGCATTTT. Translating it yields CASTVGGRGQPQHF.

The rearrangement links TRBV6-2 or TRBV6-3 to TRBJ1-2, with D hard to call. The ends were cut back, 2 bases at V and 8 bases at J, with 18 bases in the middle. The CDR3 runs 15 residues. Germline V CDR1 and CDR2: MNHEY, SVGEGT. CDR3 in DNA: TGTGCCAGCAGTTACGGCCTCGGCCGCCCCAGGGGCTACACCTTC. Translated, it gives CASSYGLGRPRGYTF.

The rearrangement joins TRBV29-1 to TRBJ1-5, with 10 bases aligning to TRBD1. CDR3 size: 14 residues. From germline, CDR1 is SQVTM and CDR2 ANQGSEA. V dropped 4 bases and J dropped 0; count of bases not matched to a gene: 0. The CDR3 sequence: CSVGDRGSNQPQHF. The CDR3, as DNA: TGCAGCGTTGGGGACAGGGGTAGCAATCAGCCCCAGCATTTT.

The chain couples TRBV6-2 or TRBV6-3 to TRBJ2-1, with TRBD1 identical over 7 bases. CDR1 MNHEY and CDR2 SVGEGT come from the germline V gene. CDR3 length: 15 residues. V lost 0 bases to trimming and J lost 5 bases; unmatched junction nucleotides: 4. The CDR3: CASSYSRGRHNEQFF. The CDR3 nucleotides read TGTGCCAGCAGTTACTCGAGGGGGCGCCACAATGAGCAGTTCTTC.

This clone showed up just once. CDR3 nucleotide sequence: TGTGCCAGCAGCTTCAGGGCGGGGAGCACAGATACGCAGTATTTT. It encodes CASSFRAGSTDTQYF. The chain joins TRBV7-2 to TRBJ2-3, with D possibly matching TRBD2 (6 bases). This CDR3 contains 15 residues. Trimming pared 3 bases from V and 0 bases from J, leaving 10 bases between. Germline values: CDR1 SGHTA, CDR2 FQGNSA.

The CDR3 DNA reads TGCGCCAGCAGCTTGACCCCGACAGGGGGCTATCAGCCCCAGCATTTT. Translating gives CASSLTPTGGYQPQHF. The rearrangement uses TRBV5-1 and TRBJ1-5; 10 bases match TRBD1. The CDR3 extends over 16 amino acids. After removal of 1 base from V and 5 bases from J, the junction contained 6 bases not matched to a gene. Germline CDR1 is SGHRS and CDR2 is YFSETQ.

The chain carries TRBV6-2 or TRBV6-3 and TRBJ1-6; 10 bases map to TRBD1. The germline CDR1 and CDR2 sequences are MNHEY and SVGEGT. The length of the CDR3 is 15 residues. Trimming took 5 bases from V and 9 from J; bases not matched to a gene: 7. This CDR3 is CASSEPGQGPSPLHF. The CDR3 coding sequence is TGTGCCAGCAGTGAGCCGGGACAGGGGCCTTCACCCCTCCACTTT.

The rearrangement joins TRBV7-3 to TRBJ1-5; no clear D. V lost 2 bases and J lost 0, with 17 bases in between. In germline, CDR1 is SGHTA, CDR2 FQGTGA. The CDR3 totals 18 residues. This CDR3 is CASSLVTICQLSNQPQHF. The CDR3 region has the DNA TGTGCCAGCAGCTTAGTAACTATTTGTCAGCTTAGCAATCAGCCCCAGCATTTT.

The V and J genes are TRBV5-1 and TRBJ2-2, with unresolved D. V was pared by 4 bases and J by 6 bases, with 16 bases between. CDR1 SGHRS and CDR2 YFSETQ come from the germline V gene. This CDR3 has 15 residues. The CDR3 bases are TGCGCCAGCAGCATAACAGTATCCTTATCCGGGGAGCTGTTTTTT. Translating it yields CASSITVSLSGELFF.

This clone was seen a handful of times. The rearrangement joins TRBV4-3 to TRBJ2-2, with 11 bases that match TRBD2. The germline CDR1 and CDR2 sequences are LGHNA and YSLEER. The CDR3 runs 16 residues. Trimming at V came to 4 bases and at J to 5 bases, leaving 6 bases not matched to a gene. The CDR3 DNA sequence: TGCGCCAGCAGCCGAGAACTAGCGGGGGATACCGGGGAGCTGTTTTTT. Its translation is CASSRELAGDTGELFF.

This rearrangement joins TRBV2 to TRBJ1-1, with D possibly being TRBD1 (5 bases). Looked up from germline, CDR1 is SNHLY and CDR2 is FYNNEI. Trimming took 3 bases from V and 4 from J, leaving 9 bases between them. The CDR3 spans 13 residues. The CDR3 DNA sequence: TGTGCCAGCAGTGATCAGGGTGGCACTGAAGCTTTCTTT. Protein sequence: CASSDQGGTEAFF.

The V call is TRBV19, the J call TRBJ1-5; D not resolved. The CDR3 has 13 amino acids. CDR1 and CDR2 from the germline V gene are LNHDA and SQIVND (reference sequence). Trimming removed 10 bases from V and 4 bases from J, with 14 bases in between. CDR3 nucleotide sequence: TGTGCCACCTCAAGCCAGGCTAATCAGCCCCAGCATTTT. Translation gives CATSSQANQPQHF. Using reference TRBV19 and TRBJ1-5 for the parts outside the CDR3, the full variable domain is DGGITQSPKYLFRKEGQNVTLSCEQNLNHDAMYWYRQDPGQGLRLIYYSQIVNDFQKGDIAEGYSVSREKKESFPLTVTSAQKNPTAFYLCATSSQANQPQHFGDGTRLSIL.

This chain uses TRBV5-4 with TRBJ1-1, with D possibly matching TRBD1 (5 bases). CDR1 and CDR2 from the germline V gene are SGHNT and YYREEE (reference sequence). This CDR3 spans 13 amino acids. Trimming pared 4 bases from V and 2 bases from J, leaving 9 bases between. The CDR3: CASSGHLNTEAFF. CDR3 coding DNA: TGTGCCAGCAGCGGACACTTAAACACTGAAGCTTTCTTT.

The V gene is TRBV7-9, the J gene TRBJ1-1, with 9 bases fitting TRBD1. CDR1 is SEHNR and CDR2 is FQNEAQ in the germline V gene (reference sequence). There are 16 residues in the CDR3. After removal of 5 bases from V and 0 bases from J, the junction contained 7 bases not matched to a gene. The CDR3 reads CASSARTGAVNTEAFF. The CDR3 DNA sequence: TGTGCCAGCAGCGCCCGGACAGGGGCTGTGAACACTGAAGCTTTCTTT. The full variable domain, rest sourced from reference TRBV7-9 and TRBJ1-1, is DTGVSQNPRHKITKRGQNVTFRCDPISEHNRLYWYRQTLGQGPEFLTYFQNEAQLEKSRLLSDRFSAERPKGSFSTLEIQRTEQGDSAMYLCASSARTGAVNTEAFFGQGTRLTVV.

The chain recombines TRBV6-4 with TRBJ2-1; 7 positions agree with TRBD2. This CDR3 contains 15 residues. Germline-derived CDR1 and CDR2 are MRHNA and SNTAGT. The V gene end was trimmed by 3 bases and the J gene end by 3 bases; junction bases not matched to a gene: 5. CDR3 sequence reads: CASSESGGYYNEQFF. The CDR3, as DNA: TGTGCCAGCAGTGAGTCGGGGGGATACTACAATGAGCAGTTCTTC.

This CDR3 is CASSLESAGDTQYF. The CDR3 DNA sequence: TGTGCCAGCAGCTTGGAATCGGCGGGAGATACGCAGTATTTT. V usage is TRBV5-4 and J usage is TRBJ2-3; D perhaps matches TRBD2 (5 bases). Germline-derived CDR1 and CDR2 are SGHNT and YYREEE (reference sequence). The CDR3 extends over 14 amino acids. V was clipped by 0 bases and J by 5 bases, with 10 bases between them.

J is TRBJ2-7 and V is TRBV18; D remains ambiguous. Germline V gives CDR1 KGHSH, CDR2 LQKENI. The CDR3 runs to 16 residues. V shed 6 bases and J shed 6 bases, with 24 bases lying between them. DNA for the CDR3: TGTGCCAGCTCCCTCAACCGCGGTGGAGTAATGGTCGAGCAGTACTTC. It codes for CASSLNRGGVMVEQYF.

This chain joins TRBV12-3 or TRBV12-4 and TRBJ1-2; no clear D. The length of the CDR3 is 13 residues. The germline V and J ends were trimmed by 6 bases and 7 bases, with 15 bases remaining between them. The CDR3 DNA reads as TGTGCCAGCAGCTCTACCCCCGCACGTGGCTACACCTTC. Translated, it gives CASSSTPARGYTF.

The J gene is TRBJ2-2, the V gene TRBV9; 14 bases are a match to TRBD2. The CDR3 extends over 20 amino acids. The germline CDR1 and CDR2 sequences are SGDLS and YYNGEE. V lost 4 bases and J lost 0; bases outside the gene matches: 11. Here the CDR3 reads CASSTRTSGGLLANTGELFF. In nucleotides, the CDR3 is TGTGCCAGCAGCACCCGGACTAGCGGGGGGCTCCTCGCGAACACCGGGGAGCTGTTTTTT.

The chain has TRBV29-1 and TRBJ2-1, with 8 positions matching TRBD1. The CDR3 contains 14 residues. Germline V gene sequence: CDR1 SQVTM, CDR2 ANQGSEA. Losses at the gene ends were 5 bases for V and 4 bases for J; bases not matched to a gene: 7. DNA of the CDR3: TGCAGCGTTTTCGACCGGGACAGGTACAATGAGCAGTTCTTC. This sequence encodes CSVFDRDRYNEQFF.

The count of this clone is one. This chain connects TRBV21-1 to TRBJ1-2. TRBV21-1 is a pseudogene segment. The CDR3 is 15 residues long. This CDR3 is CASKEGSRVAYGYTF. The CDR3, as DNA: TGTGCCAGCAAGGAGGGGAGCAGGGTGGCCTATGGCTACACCTTC.

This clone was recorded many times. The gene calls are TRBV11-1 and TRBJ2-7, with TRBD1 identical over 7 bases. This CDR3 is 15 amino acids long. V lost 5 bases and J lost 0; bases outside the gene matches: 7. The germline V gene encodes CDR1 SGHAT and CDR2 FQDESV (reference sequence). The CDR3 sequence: CASSQGTVNSYEQYF. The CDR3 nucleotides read TGTGCCAGCAGCCAGGGGACAGTGAACTCCTACGAGCAGTACTTC.

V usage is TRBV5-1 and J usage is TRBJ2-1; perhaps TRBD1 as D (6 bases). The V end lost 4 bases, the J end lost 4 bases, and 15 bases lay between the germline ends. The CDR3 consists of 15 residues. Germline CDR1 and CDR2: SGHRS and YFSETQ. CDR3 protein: CASSPTGSEYNEQFF. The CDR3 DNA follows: TGCGCCAGCAGCCCAACAGGGAGCGAATACAATGAGCAGTTCTTC.

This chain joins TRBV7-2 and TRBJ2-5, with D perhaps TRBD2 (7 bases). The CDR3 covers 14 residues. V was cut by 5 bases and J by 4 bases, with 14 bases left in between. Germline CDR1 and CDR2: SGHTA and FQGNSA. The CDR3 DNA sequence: TGTGCCAGCAGCCTAGGCGGGGGCGGAGAGACCCAGTACTTC. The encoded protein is CASSLGGGGETQYF.

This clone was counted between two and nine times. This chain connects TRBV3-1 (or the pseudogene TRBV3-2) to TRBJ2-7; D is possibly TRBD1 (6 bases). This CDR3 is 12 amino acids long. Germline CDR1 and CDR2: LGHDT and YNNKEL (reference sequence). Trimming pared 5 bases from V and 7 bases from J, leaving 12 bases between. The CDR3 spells CASSSQGGEQYF. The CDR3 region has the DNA TGTGCCAGCAGCTCACAGGGCGGTGAGCAGTACTTC.

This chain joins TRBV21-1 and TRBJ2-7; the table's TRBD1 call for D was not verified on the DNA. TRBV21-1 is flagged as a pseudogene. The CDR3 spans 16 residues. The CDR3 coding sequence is TGTGCCAGCAGCAACCGAAAGACAGGGAGGTTCTACGAGCAGTACTTC. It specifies CASSNRKTGRFYEQYF.

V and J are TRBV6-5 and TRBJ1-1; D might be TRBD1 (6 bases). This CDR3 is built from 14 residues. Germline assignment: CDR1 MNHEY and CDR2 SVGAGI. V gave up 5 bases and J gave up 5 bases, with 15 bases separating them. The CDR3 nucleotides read TGTGCCAGCAGTCCGCTGGACAGTCGGACTGAAGCTTTCTTT. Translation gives CASSPLDSRTEAFF.

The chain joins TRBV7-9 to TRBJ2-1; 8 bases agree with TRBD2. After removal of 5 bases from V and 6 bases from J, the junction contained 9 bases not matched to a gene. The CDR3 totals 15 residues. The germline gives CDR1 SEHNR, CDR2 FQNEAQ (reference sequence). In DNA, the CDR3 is TGTGCCAGCAGCCCGCCTTTCCGGGGGGGCAATGAGCAGTTCTTC. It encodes CASSPPFRGGNEQFF. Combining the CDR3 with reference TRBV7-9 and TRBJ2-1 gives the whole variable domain DTGVSQNPRHKITKRGQNVTFRCDPISEHNRLYWYRQTLGQGPEFLTYFQNEAQLEKSRLLSDRFSAERPKGSFSTLEIQRTEQGDSAMYLCASSPPFRGGNEQFFGPGTRLTVL.